The 25 T cell receptor beta chains reported below all come from one sample, sequenced in a study of cytomegalovirus exposure and HLA in healthy donors. PCR employed 60 Vbeta and 13 Jbeta primers. The repertoire was sequenced with immunoSEQ multiplex PCR; TCRdb's copy has only in-frame clones and lacks some. The table includes fewer than 100,000 clones, under 80% detected once. The sequenced sample was PBMCs. These receptors all stem from a man aged 40-55 years in good health and CMV-seropositive.

CDR3 amino acids: CASSQEGAGVGTGELFF. The CDR3, as DNA: TGTGCCAGCAGCCAGGAAGGGGCGGGGGTAGGCACCGGGGAGCTGTTTTTT. The genes are TRBV4-2 and TRBJ2-2, with 7 bases that match TRBD2. With 3 bases clipped from V and 4 bases from J, the junction kept 11 bases outside the gene matches. Germline CDR1 reads LGHNA; CDR2 reads YNFKEQ. The CDR3 length is 17 residues.

The genes are TRBV4-3 and TRBJ1-3; 7 bases are shared with TRBD1. CDR3 size: 16 residues. The ends lost 0 bases at V and 2 bases at J; junction bases unmatched: 4. The germline V gene has CDR1 LGHNA and CDR2 YSLEER. CDR3 sequence: CASSQEGQGAGNTIYF. DNA of the CDR3: TGCGCCAGCAGCCAAGAAGGGCAGGGGGCTGGAAACACCATATATTTT.

The chain's CDR3 is CASSQDNSSGNTIYF. The CDR3 nucleotides are TGTGCCAGCAGCCAAGACAATAGCTCTGGAAACACCATATATTTT. This chain links TRBV4-2 with TRBJ1-3; D is unclear. Germline V gene data show CDR1 as LGHNA and CDR2 as YNFKEQ. Deletions cut 0 bases from V and 0 bases from J, with 6 bases between. The CDR3 runs 15 residues.

This rearrangement joins TRBV27 to TRBJ2-3, with TRBD2 identical over 13 bases. The germline gives CDR1 MNHEY, CDR2 SMNVEV (reference sequence). After removal of 5 bases from V and 4 bases from J, the junction contained 6 bases not matched to a gene. The CDR3 has 16 amino acids. CDR3 residues: CASSPGLAGAPDTQYF. DNA for the CDR3: TGTGCCAGCAGTCCCGGACTAGCGGGAGCCCCAGATACGCAGTATTTT.

V and J are TRBV11-2 and TRBJ1-2; 10 bases align to TRBD1. V lost 5 bases, J lost 4 bases, and 7 bases stayed unmatched. Germline CDR1 and CDR2: SGHAT and FQNNGV. This CDR3 region has 15 residues. The CDR3 sequence: CASSKGGQGIYGYTF. The CDR3 DNA sequence: TGTGCCAGCAGCAAAGGGGGACAGGGGATCTATGGCTACACCTTC. Drawing the rest from reference TRBV11-2 and TRBJ1-2, the complete variable domain is EAGVAQSPRYKIIEKRQSVAFWCNPISGHATLYWYQQILGQGPKLLIQFQNNGVVDDSQLPKDRFSAERLKGVDSTLKIQPAKLEDSAVYLCASSKGGQGIYGYTFGSGTRLTVV.

The chain joins TRBV5-4 to TRBJ2-7; the D gene is possibly TRBD1 (6 bases). CDR3 length: 14 residues. Trimming cost V 3 bases and J 3 bases, with 13 bases left between them. Germline loops: CDR1 SGHNT, CDR2 YYREEE (reference sequence). The CDR3 DNA follows: TGTGCCAGCAGCTGGGGGCCAAACGGCTACGAGCAGTACTTC. Amino acids: CASSWGPNGYEQYF.

This chain uses TRBV18 with TRBJ1-2; D possibly corresponds to TRBD1 (6 bases). The V end lost 3 bases, the J end lost 4 bases, and 12 bases lay between the germline ends. The germline V gene has CDR1 KGHSH and CDR2 LQKENI. CDR3 length: 14 amino acids. CDR3 nucleotide sequence: TGTGCCAGCTCACCCTCCAGGGGCGGCTATGGCTACACCTTC. Its translation is CASSPSRGGYGYTF. Full variable domain (rest looked up from reference TRBV18 and TRBJ1-2): NAGVMQNPRHLVRRRGQEARLRCSPMKGHSHVYWYRQLPEEGLKFMVYLQKENIIDESGMPKERFSAEFPKEGPSILRIQQVVRGDSAAYFCASSPSRGGYGYTFGSGTRLTVV.

This clone was counted between two and nine times. The chain joins TRBV10-2 to TRBJ2-1, with 14 bases aligning to TRBD2. The CDR3 covers 18 residues. V lost 0 bases, J lost 10 bases, and 11 bases stayed unmatched. Per germline, CDR1 WSHSY and CDR2 SAAADI. The CDR3 sequence: CASSESIAVGLAGEEQFF. The DNA for the CDR3 is TGCGCCAGCAGTGAGTCGATAGCAGTGGGACTAGCGGGAGAAGAGCAGTTCTTC.

The chain joins TRBV6-5 to TRBJ2-7; 8 bases agree with TRBD2. The CDR3 runs 14 residues. CDR1 and CDR2 from the germline V gene are MNHEY and SVGAGI. V lost 4 bases to trimming and J lost 3 bases; unmatched junction nucleotides: 5. The CDR3 nucleotides read TGTGCCAGCAGTTCCGGGACTAGATACTACGAGCAGTACTTC. It yields the protein CASSSGTRYYEQYF.

The chain links TRBV5-4 to TRBJ2-3; 8 bases agree with TRBD2. The CDR3 covers 16 residues. The V gene end was trimmed by 5 bases and the J gene end by 0 bases; junction bases not matched to a gene: 8. Looked up from germline, CDR1 is SGHNT and CDR2 is YYREEE (reference sequence). The CDR3 here is CASRRGGPESTDTQYF. The CDR3 DNA is TGTGCCAGCAGGCGCGGGGGGCCAGAAAGCACAGATACGCAGTATTTT.

The chain uses TRBV18 and TRBJ2-1; 9 bases line up with TRBD2. Germline V lookup: CDR1 KGHSH, CDR2 LQKENI. The CDR3 totals 15 residues. The junction had 10 bases not matched to a gene; V was cut back by 5 bases and J by 8 bases. The CDR3 nucleotides read TGTGCCAGCTCAACCGGGACTAGCCGGTTCCATGAGCAGTTCTTC. The encoded protein is CASSTGTSRFHEQFF. The entire variable domain, with the rest obtained from reference TRBV18 and TRBJ2-1, is as follows: NAGVMQNPRHLVRRRGQEARLRCSPMKGHSHVYWYRQLPEEGLKFMVYLQKENIIDESGMPKERFSAEFPKEGPSILRIQQVVRGDSAAYFCASSTGTSRFHEQFFGPGTRLTVL.

This chain links TRBV25-1 with TRBJ2-5, with a tentative D call TRBD2 (6 bases). This CDR3 has 17 residues. Per germline, CDR1 MGHDK and CDR2 SYGVNS. Trimming removed 5 bases at V and 0 bases at J, with 19 bases between. The CDR3 nucleotides read TGTGCCAGCAGTAATAAATCGGGACTCACGTACCAAGAGACCCAGTACTTC. Its translation: CASSNKSGLTYQETQYF.

In its sample, this clone was seen a few times. The chain recombines TRBV28 with TRBJ2-1; TRBD2 might be the D (5 bases). CDR1 is MDHEN, CDR2 SYDVKM, per germline. V lost 8 bases and J lost 0, with 14 bases in between. The CDR3 has 15 amino acids. CDR3 in DNA: TGTGCCAGCGGAGGCGGGCCGAGCTCCTACAATGAGCAGTTCTTC. Encoded protein: CASGGGPSSYNEQFF.

The rearrangement links TRBV7-9 to TRBJ2-1; no firm D call. The germline V gene has CDR1 SEHNR and CDR2 FQNEAQ (reference sequence). The V end was cut by 3 bases, the J end by 8 bases, with 5 bases between. The CDR3 has 11 residues. CDR3 bases: TGTGCCAGCAGCTTTGCAGATGAGCAGTTCTTC. This encodes CASSFADEQFF.

The CDR3 DNA is TGTGCCAGCAGTCGTACCGGGACAGGGGAAGAGACCCAGTACTTC. Protein product: CASSRTGTGEETQYF. The chain links TRBV28 to TRBJ2-5, with 10 bases identical to TRBD1. Germline lookup yields CDR1 MDHEN and CDR2 SYDVKM. J was trimmed by 3 bases and V by 5 bases; bases with no gene match: 6. This CDR3 region has 15 residues.

This clone was counted a few times. This rearrangement joins TRBV28 to TRBJ2-7, with 10 bases lining up with TRBD2. Germline loops: CDR1 MDHEN, CDR2 SYDVKM. CDR3 length: 16 amino acids. Trimming removed 4 bases from V and 2 bases from J; junction bases left unmatched: 8. CDR3 sequence (DNA): TGTGCCAGCAGTTCTTTGGGACTAGCGCCTACCTACGAGCAGTACTTC. It specifies CASSSLGLAPTYEQYF. The full variable domain, its missing parts supplied by reference TRBV28 and TRBJ2-7, is DVKVTQSSRYLVKRTGEKVFLECVQDMDHENMFWYRQDPGLGLRLIYFSYDVKMKEKGDIPEGYSVSREKKERFSLILESASTNQTSMYLCASSSLGLAPTYEQYFGPGTRLTVT.

The genes are TRBV5-6 and TRBJ1-3; possible D gene TRBD1, 6 bases. Per germline, CDR1 SGHDT and CDR2 YYEEEE. Deletions cut 1 base from V and 3 bases from J, with 11 bases between. CDR3 length: 15 residues. This CDR3 is CASSLLDRIGNTIYF. The CDR3, as DNA: TGTGCCAGCAGCTTGCTGGACAGAATTGGAAACACCATATATTTT.

V usage is TRBV10-2 and J usage is TRBJ2-7, with D uncertain. Germline V gives CDR1 WSHSY, CDR2 SAAADI. The CDR3 is 13 residues long. V was pared by 5 bases and J by 3 bases, with 11 bases between. CDR3 loop: CASSTTGYYEQYF. In DNA form, the CDR3 reads TGCGCCAGCAGTACGACGGGTTACTACGAGCAGTACTTC.

J is TRBJ2-1 and V is TRBV27; D not resolved. Germline loops: CDR1 MNHEY, CDR2 SMNVEV (reference sequence). The ends were cut back, 7 bases at V and 0 bases at J, with 4 bases in the middle. There are 12 residues in the CDR3. CDR3 in DNA: TGTGCCAGCATTAACTCCTACAATGAGCAGTTCTTC. Amino acids: CASINSYNEQFF.

The V gene is TRBV19, the J gene TRBJ1-1; 9 bases are a match to TRBD1. Germline values: CDR1 LNHDA, CDR2 SQIVND (reference sequence). The V segment lost 2 bases and the J segment 11 bases; nucleotides outside the gene matches: 6. The CDR3 covers 13 residues. Here the CDR3 DNA reads TGTGCCAGTAGTATAAACCGACAGGGGGAGGCTTTCTTT. This translates into CASSINRQGEAFF. Full variable domain (remainder filled in from reference TRBV19 and TRBJ1-1): DGGITQSPKYLFRKEGQNVTLSCEQNLNHDAMYWYRQDPGQGLRLIYYSQIVNDFQKGDIAEGYSVSREKKESFPLTVTSAQKNPTAFYLCASSINRQGEAFFGQGTRLTVV.

This clone has a handful of counts. Relative to the germline gene, one junction end is altered; a read error may explain this. This rearrangement joins TRBV4-2 to TRBJ1-2, with TRBD1 identical over 10 bases. The CDR3 is 15 amino acids. The germline V gene encodes CDR1 LGHNA and CDR2 YNFKEQ. The CDR3 region is CASSPPDRGPKLYSF. The CDR3 DNA follows: TGTGCCAGCAGCCCTCCTGACAGGGGGCCGAAGCTTTACTCCTTC.

The CDR3 loop reads CASSRTSGRENEQFF. In DNA, the CDR3 is TGTGCCAGCAGCCGGACTAGCGGGAGGGAAAATGAGCAGTTCTTC. The gene calls are TRBV7-9 and TRBJ2-1; 15 bases match TRBD2. The CDR3 has 15 amino acids. V shed 5 bases and J 7 bases; nucleotides not matched to a gene: 3. Germline CDR1 SEHNR, CDR2 FQNEAQ (reference sequence).

This chain links TRBV7-8 with TRBJ2-3; 8 bases map to TRBD2. The ends lost 6 bases at V and 1 base at J; junction bases unmatched: 6. CDR1 and CDR2 from the germline V gene are SGHVS and FQNEAQ. The CDR3 is 15 residues long. Here the CDR3 DNA reads TGTGCCAGCAGTCCTATGACTAGCGGCACAGATACGCAGTATTTT. Encoded protein: CASSPMTSGTDTQYF. Full variable domain (outside the CDR3, taken from reference TRBV7-8 and TRBJ2-3): GAGVSQSPRYKVAKRGQDVALRCDPISGHVSLFWYQQALGQGPEFLTYFQNEAQLDKSGLPSDRFFAERPEGSVSTLKIQRTQQEDSAVYLCASSPMTSGTDTQYFGPGTRLTVL.

The chain links TRBV28 to TRBJ1-4, with TRBD1 matching 11 bases. Trimming removed 5 bases from V and 7 bases from J; junction bases left unmatched: 15. Germline V gene lookup returns CDR1 MDHEN and CDR2 SYDVKM. The CDR3 extends over 18 amino acids. The CDR3 protein is CASSTPRTGGGKGEKLFF. DNA of the CDR3: TGTGCCAGCAGTACCCCCCGGACAGGGGGCGGGAAAGGTGAAAAACTGTTTTTT.

In DNA form, the CDR3 reads TGTGCCAGTACCCCCCAAGGGACAGGACCCTCCTACGAGCAGTACTTC. This gives the protein CASTPQGTGPSYEQYF. The chain uses TRBV19 and TRBJ2-7, with TRBD1 matching over 8 bases. The CDR3 has 16 residues. Germline loops: CDR1 LNHDA, CDR2 SQIVND (reference sequence). V dropped 7 bases and J dropped 0; count of bases not matched to a gene: 11.